Listed below are T cell receptor beta chains from one sample, sequenced in a study of chemoradiotherapy in HPV16-positive cancers. Only in-frame clones appear in the TCRdb table, and some are missing; sequencing was by immunoSEQ multiplex PCR. Seen here are about 5,000 clones, roughly nine tenths observed once, and the top ten hold approximately 3%. The sample here was tumor tissue, taken from a patient who underwent chemoradiotherapy. The receptor set was obtained from a human donor with HPV-associated anogenital cancer. Both conserved end residues are part of each CDR3. Fields, in order: D gene, V gene, clone size, J gene, CDR3 protein, CDR3 DNA. D genes are given only for firm matches. The size of a clone is reported for some rows only, either as once, few or many, or as a class for expanded clones.

>TRBD1|TRBV28|-|TRBJ2-7
CASSEGTGLYEQYF
TGTGCCAGCAGCGAAGGGACAGGGTTGTACGAGCAGTACTTC
>TRBD2|TRBV6-6|-|TRBJ2-1
CASSRGGRSYNEQFF
TGTGCCAGCAGCCGGGGGGGACGCTCCTACAATGAGCAGTTCTTC
>-|TRBV19|-|TRBJ1-5
CASSKADSDQPQHF
TGTGCCAGTAGTAAAGCGGACAGTGATCAGCCCCAGCATTTT
>-|TRBV5-1|-|TRBJ1-1
CASSWGVGTEAFF
TGCGCCAGCAGCTGGGGTGTGGGGACTGAAGCTTTCTTT
>-|TRBV10-3|-|TRBJ2-7
CAISSGSYEQYF
TGTGCCATCAGTTCGGGCAGCTACGAGCAGTACTTC
>TRBD1|TRBV4-3|-|TRBJ2-6
CASSQTGGSGANVLTF
TGCGCCAGCAGCCAAACAGGGGGCTCTGGGGCCAACGTCCTGACTTTC
>TRBD2|TRBV6-6|-|TRBJ2-1
CASSYGTVAGAGGQFF
TGTGCCAGCAGTTACGGTACGGTAGCGGGGGCCGGCGGGCAGTTCTTC
>TRBD1|TRBV6-4|-|TRBJ1-2
CASSDSEGQGIGGYTF
TGTGCCAGCAGTGACTCGGAGGGACAGGGGATTGGAGGCTACACCTTC
>-|TRBV11-2|once|TRBJ2-7
CASSSYYEQYF
TGTGCCAGCAGCTCCTATTACGAGCAGTACTTC
>TRBD1|TRBV19|-|TRBJ1-5
CASSLTGEQPQHF
TGTGCCAGTAGTTTGACAGGGGAACAGCCCCAGCATTTT
>-|TRBV11-3|-|TRBJ2-1
CASSPGAGYNEQFF
TGTGCCAGCAGCCCCGGTGCGGGTTACAATGAGCAGTTCTTC
>TRBD1|TRBV6-5|-|TRBJ1-2
CASRFAGQGYGYTF
TGTGCCAGCAGGTTCGCGGGACAGGGGTATGGCTACACCTTC
>-|TRBV28|-|TRBJ2-7
CASSLLRVAYEQYF
TGTGCCAGCAGTTTATTGAGGGTGGCCTACGAGCAGTACTTC
>-|TRBV5-4|-|TRBJ2-3
CAFGGGESTDTQYF
TGTGCCTTCGGGGGTGGTGAGTCCACAGATACGCAGTATTTT
>TRBD2|TRBV5-1|-|TRBJ2-7
CASSLATGLSYEQYF
TGCGCCAGCAGCTTGGCCACGGGACTATCCTACGAGCAGTACTTC
>-|TRBV2|-|TRBJ1-1
CASSIPPQKMNTEAFF
TGTGCCAGCTCCATACCCCCCCAAAAAATGAACACTGAAGCTTTCTTT
>TRBD1|TRBV29-1|once|TRBJ2-7
CSATPGFGGQSQKQYF
TGCAGCGCTACCCCTGGGTTTGGGGGACAGAGCCAGAAGCAGTACTTC
>-|TRBV2|-|TRBJ1-1
CASRRGWGTEAFF
TGTGCCAGCAGGAGAGGGTGGGGGACTGAAGCTTTCTTT
>-|TRBV12-5|-|TRBJ1-1
CASRLSEPTEAFF
TGTGCTAGTAGATTGTCAGAACCAACTGAAGCTTTCTTT
>TRBD1|TRBV7-6|-|TRBJ2-5
CASSLLAVGTGRETQYF
TGTGCCAGCAGCTTATTAGCGGTGGGGACAGGTCGAGAGACCCAGTACTTC
>TRBD2|TRBV29-1|-|TRBJ2-1
CSVERLAGYNEQFF
TGCAGCGTTGAACGGCTAGCGGGATACAATGAGCAGTTCTTC
>-|TRBV19|-|TRBJ1-6
CASSTDRTENSPLHF
TGTGCCAGTAGTACCGATCGGACGGAAAATTCACCCCTCCACTTT
>-|TRBV7-2|-|TRBJ1-3
CASSQQGGGDTIYF
TGTGCCAGCAGCCAGCAGGGAGGGGGTGACACCATATATTTT
>TRBD2|TRBV10-3|-|TRBJ2-3
CAIAPGTTDTQYF
TGTGCCATCGCCCCCGGGACTACGGATACGCAGTATTTT
>-|TRBV6-6|-|TRBJ1-2
CASSSPPGGYTF
TGTGCCAGCAGTTCCCCTCCTGGGGGCTACACCTTC
>-|TRBV2|-|TRBJ1-2
CASHRGPDGYTF
TGTGCCAGCCATCGGGGGCCCGATGGCTACACCTTC
>-|TRBV5-4|-|TRBJ1-3
CASSSGGLSSGNTIYF
TGTGCCAGCAGCTCTGGGGGGCTCAGCTCTGGAAACACCATATATTTT
>TRBD1|TRBV10-3|-|TRBJ1-3
CAISESQTGLSGNTIYF
TGTGCCATCAGTGAGTCGCAGACAGGGCTCTCTGGAAACACCATATATTTT
>TRBD1|TRBV28|once|TRBJ1-2
CASTLLRDSNRYTF
TGTGCCAGCACCCTTCTCCGGGACAGCAATCGCTACACCTTC
>-|TRBV6-6|-|TRBJ1-2
CASSSTGLYGYTF
TGTGCCAGCAGTTCTACAGGGCTCTATGGCTACACCTTC
>TRBD1|TRBV15|-|TRBJ2-3
CATSGRQGGTDTQYF
TGTGCCACCAGCGGCCGACAGGGGGGCACAGATACGCAGTATTTT
>-|TRBV7-2|-|TRBJ2-5
CASSLFFLGGVETQYF
TGTGCCAGCAGCTTATTCTTCTTGGGAGGCGTCGAGACCCAGTACTTC
>TRBD2|TRBV7-2|-|TRBJ2-5
CASSPPSRGLAVGETQYF
TGTGCCAGCAGCCCCCCCTCGAGGGGACTAGCCGTTGGAGAGACCCAGTACTTC
>TRBD1|TRBV19|-|TRBJ1-4
CASRYPTGASNEKLFF
TGTGCCAGTAGATATCCTACAGGGGCCTCTAATGAAAAACTGTTTTTT
>-|TRBV6-6|-|TRBJ1-1
CASSWGWDIPRAEAFF
TGTGCCAGCAGTTGGGGTTGGGACATCCCCCGAGCTGAAGCTTTCTTT
>TRBD1|TRBV6-1|-|TRBJ2-2
CASSDAGTGGTGELFF
TGTGCCAGCAGTGACGCCGGGACAGGGGGCACCGGGGAGCTGTTTTTT
>-|TRBV6-5|-|TRBJ1-2
CASSYSRGNNYGYTF
TGTGCCAGCAGTTATTCCCGGGGGAATAACTATGGCTACACCTTC